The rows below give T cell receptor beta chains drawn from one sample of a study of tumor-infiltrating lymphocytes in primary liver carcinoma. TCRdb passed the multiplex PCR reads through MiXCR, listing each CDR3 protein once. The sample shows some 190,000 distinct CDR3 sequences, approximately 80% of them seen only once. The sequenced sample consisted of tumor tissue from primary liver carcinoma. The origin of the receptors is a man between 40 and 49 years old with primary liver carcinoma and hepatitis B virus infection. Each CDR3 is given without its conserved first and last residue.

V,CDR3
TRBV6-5,VSRVLAGGPDTQY
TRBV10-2,ASSTGGYEQY
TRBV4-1,ASSHISASYEQY
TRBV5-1,ASRMGRGLYEQY
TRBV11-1,ASSSGGSSVEARTDTHY
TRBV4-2,ANSQDWAGFGGSYEQY
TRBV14,ASSAVAGWENNEQF
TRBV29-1,STEGSGSADTQY
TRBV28,ASSLLSPFTDTQF
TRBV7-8,ASSRNLGQDNEQY
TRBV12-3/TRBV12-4,ASTAGTSAYEQY
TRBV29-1,SVDGGHREAL
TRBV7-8,ASSLARRQGGYGYT
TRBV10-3,AISDRGVAVDEQY
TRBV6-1,ATSAGPAYNVQS